A selection of T cell receptor beta chains follows, all from one sample in a study of circulating and synovial CD4+ cells in juvenile arthritis. The method was immunoSEQ multiplex PCR; TCRdb's version includes in-frame clones alone and lacks a portion of them. The sample carries roughly 33,000 clones, around 96% recorded once. Sequencing was carried out using CD4+ T cells from blood. Every receptor here comes from a human donor with juvenile idiopathic arthritis. CDR3s include the opening cysteine and the closing phenylalanine or tryptophan. A D gene is named only where the DNA matches it firmly. Only some rows state a clone size, as once, few, many or a class for expanded clones.

>TRBV19|TRBJ2-2|-|TRBD2
TGTGCCAGTAGGGCCGGGACTACGTTCGCGAACACCGGGGAGCTGTTTTTT
CASRAGTTFANTGELFF
>TRBV5-1|TRBJ2-1|-|TRBD2
TGCGCCAGCAGCTTAGCCGGGACTAGCGGGGGGGTGGATGAGCAGTTCTTC
CASSLAGTSGGVDEQFF
>TRBV5-5|TRBJ2-5|-|TRBD2
TGTGCCAGCAGCTTGTGGGAGGGGAAAGAGACCCAGTACTTC
CASSLWEGKETQYF
>TRBV28|TRBJ2-3|-|-
TGTGCCAGCAGACTCAGGGAAGGTACGCAGTATTTT
CASRLREGTQYF
>TRBV28|TRBJ2-7|-|-
TGTGCCAGCAGTTTAAGGGGATCCTACGAGCAGTACTTC
CASSLRGSYEQYF
>TRBV7-3|TRBJ2-1|-|TRBD2
TGTGCCAGCAGCTTACTAGCGGGGGTTGAGCAGTTCTTC
CASSLLAGVEQFF
>TRBV5-4|TRBJ2-3|-|-
TGTGCCAGCAGCTTGGTTAGTAGCTCAGATACGCAGTATTTT
CASSLVSSSDTQYF
>TRBV19|TRBJ1-2|-|TRBD1
TGTGCCAGTAGTATGGGACAGGGGTCTGGCTACACCTTC
CASSMGQGSGYTF
>TRBV11-1|TRBJ2-2|-|TRBD2
TGTGCCAGCAGCCCGAGACTAGCGGGAGGGTTGAACACCGGGGAGCTGTTTTTT
CASSPRLAGGLNTGELFF
>TRBV2|TRBJ2-7|-|-
TGTGCCAGCAGCGTCCCCCCGACAGGAGGCTACGAGCAGTACTTC
CASSVPPTGGYEQYF
>TRBV7-2|TRBJ2-7|-|-
TGTGCCAGCAGCTTAGCGCACTCCTACGAGCAGTACTTC
CASSLAHSYEQYF
>TRBV28|TRBJ1-5|-|-
TGTGCCAGCAGCCGGGGTATCAATCAGCCCCAGCATTTT
CASSRGINQPQHF
>TRBV7-2|TRBJ1-5|-|TRBD1
TGTGCCAGCAGCACAGGGACAGGGCAGCCCCAGCATTTT
CASSTGTGQPQHF
>TRBV11-2|TRBJ1-3|-|-
TGTGCCACCTCCCCCGTCGCAGGACTCTCTGGAAACACCATATATTTT
CATSPVAGLSGNTIYF
>TRBV28|TRBJ1-1|-|-
TGTGCCAGCAGTTTATTAGCAGGGGACACTGAAGCTTTCTTT
CASSLLAGDTEAFF
>TRBV7-9|TRBJ1-2|-|-
TGTGCCAGCAGCTGGGGGGGTTCCTATGGCTACACCTTC
CASSWGGSYGYTF
>TRBV7-6|TRBJ2-1|-|TRBD2
TGTGCCAGCAGCTTAGAGTTAGCGGGGGGCTACAATGAGCAGTTCTTC
CASSLELAGGYNEQFF
>TRBV28|TRBJ2-6|-|TRBD1
TGTGCCAGCAGTTATAGACAGGGGGCGGCTGGGGCCAACGTCCTGACTTTC
CASSYRQGAAGANVLTF
>TRBV25-1|TRBJ1-1|-|-
TGTGCCAGCAGTGAATTTACGGAGGACACTGAAGCTTTCTTT
CASSEFTEDTEAFF
>TRBV7-2|TRBJ1-5|-|-
TGTGCCAGCAGCTTAGGGGCCGTCCAGCATTTT
CASSLGAVQHF
>TRBV7-9|TRBJ2-7|-|TRBD1
TGTGCCAGCAGCTTGGGACAGTTAAGGGAGCAGTACTTC
CASSLGQLREQYF
>TRBV27|TRBJ1-4|-|TRBD1
TGTGCCAGCAGACTGACAGGGGTTGGTGAAAAACTGTTTTTT
CASRLTGVGEKLFF
>TRBV4-3|TRBJ1-2|-|-
TGCGCCAGCAGCCAATACCAAGGGGCTAACTATGGCTACACCTTC
CASSQYQGANYGYTF
>TRBV7-3|TRBJ2-2|-|TRBD2
TGTGCCAGCAGCACTAGCGGGAGGGACACCGGGGAGCTGTTTTTT
CASSTSGRDTGELFF
>TRBV7-2|TRBJ1-5|-|-
TGTGCCAGCAGCTACGGACTAAGCAATCAGCCCCAGCATTTT
CASSYGLSNQPQHF
>TRBV28|TRBJ1-5|-|TRBD1
TGTGCCAGCAGTTTATGGAGACAGGGGAATCAGCCCCAGCATTTT
CASSLWRQGNQPQHF
>TRBV6-4|TRBJ2-2|-|-
TGTGCCAGCAGGGGGCAGGACACCGGGGAGCTGTTTTTT
CASRGQDTGELFF
>TRBV28|TRBJ2-2|-|-
TGTGCCAGCAGTTTATGGACAGCAAACACCGGGGAGCTGTTTTTT
CASSLWTANTGELFF
>TRBV5-4|TRBJ2-3|-|-
TGTGCCAGCAGCTTGGGGGAACCGGGATATACGCAGTATTTT
CASSLGEPGYTQYF
>TRBV19|TRBJ2-6|-|-
TGTGCCAGTACCCCCCAGCAAGGAGATATTCGCTCTGGGGCCAACGTCCTGACTTTC
CASTPQQGDIRSGANVLTF
>TRBV28|TRBJ1-1|-|TRBD1
TGTGCCACCACCACAGGGGGTACTGAAGCTTTCTTT
CATTTGGTEAFF
>TRBV28|TRBJ1-4|-|-
TGTGCCAGCAGCTTCTCCGGACAGAGCCAACTAACTAATGAAAAACTGTTTTTT
CASSFSGQSQLTNEKLFF
>TRBV9|TRBJ2-7|-|TRBD1
TGTGCCAGCAGCTCGGGACAGACCGAGCAGTACTTC
CASSSGQTEQYF
>TRBV7-3|TRBJ2-5|-|-
TGTGCCAGCAGCCCGCAGGGGGGTAGAGAGACCCAGTACTTC
CASSPQGGRETQYF
>TRBV4-3|TRBJ1-6|-|TRBD1
TGCGCCAGCAGCCCTGAGGGACAGGGTAATTCCCCCCTCCACTTT
CASSPEGQGNSPLHF
>TRBV30|TRBJ1-6|-|-
TGTGCCTGGAGAGGTTCGGGACTCTATAATTCACCCCTCCACTTT
CAWRGSGLYNSPLHF
>TRBV5-1|TRBJ1-5|once|-
TGCGCCAGCAGCTTGGAAGGCAGGGCTAATCAGCCCCAGCATTTT
CASSLEGRANQPQHF
>TRBV5-4|TRBJ1-2|-|TRBD1
TGTGCCAGCACCCCCGATGGGCAGGGGGGAGGCTATGGCTACACCTTC
CASTPDGQGGGYGYTF
>TRBV4-3|TRBJ1-2|-|TRBD1
TGCGCCAGCAGCCAAGAGACAGGGAGCCACTATGGCTACACCTTC
CASSQETGSHYGYTF
>TRBV7-8|TRBJ1-1|-|-
TGTGCCAGCAGCTCCGGACTCTACACTGAAGCTTTCTTT
CASSSGLYTEAFF
>TRBV18|TRBJ2-7|-|-
TGTGCCAGCTCAAAGGGGACCTACGAGCAGTACTTC
CASSKGTYEQYF
>TRBV7-2|TRBJ2-3|-|TRBD2
TGTGCCAGCAGCTTTGTTTTCCTAGCGGGTGATACGCAGTATTTT
CASSFVFLAGDTQYF
>TRBV18|TRBJ2-3|-|-
TGTGCCAGCTCACCAACTTGGGGCCCGACCCCCACAGATACGCAGTATTTT
CASSPTWGPTPTDTQYF